The 12 T cell receptor beta chains reported below all come from one sample, sequenced in a study of OX40 agonist ivuxolimab in advanced cancers. TCRdb's table, derived via immunoSEQ multiplex PCR, lists solely in-frame clones and lacks some. The data contain around 26,000 clones, roughly four fifths of them singletons. The starting material was CD4+ or CD8+ T cells sorted from blood, obtained in a trial of the OX40 agonist ivuxolimab. Source of these receptors: an adult with an advanced solid tumor such as melanoma, head and neck, liver or kidney cancer.

The CDR3 reads CASSLDFLRDTSYNEQFF. The CDR3 DNA reads TGTGCCAGCAGCTTGGATTTCTTGCGAGACACGTCCTACAATGAGCAGTTCTTC. J is TRBJ2-1 and V is TRBV4-2; D gene unclear. Germline V lookup: CDR1 LGHNA, CDR2 YNFKEQ. This CDR3 contains 18 residues. Trimming cost V 5 bases and J 1 base, with 21 bases left between them.

This clone was counted a single time. The rearrangement joins TRBV2 to TRBJ2-5; a possible D gene is TRBD1 (6 bases). The CDR3 consists of 11 residues. Germline lookup yields CDR1 SNHLY and CDR2 FYNNEI. The V gene lost 8 bases and the J gene lost 9 bases, with 13 bases spanning the gap. CDR3 DNA sequence: TGTGCCAGCCGATTTAACAGGGCCCAGTACTTC. It encodes CASRFNRAQYF.

The chain recombines TRBV28 with TRBJ2-7; D ambiguous. Per the germline V gene, CDR1 is MDHEN and CDR2 is SYDVKM. CDR3 size: 15 residues. With 7 bases removed from V and 3 bases from J, the gap between germline ends came to 19 bases. Here the CDR3 reads CASTTPDNRDYEQYF. CDR3 DNA sequence: TGTGCCAGCACAACACCGGATAACCGAGACTACGAGCAGTACTTC.

Here the CDR3 reads CASSPPSGELFF. The CDR3 bases are TGTGCCAGCAGTCCCCCTTCCGGGGAGCTGTTTTTT. The J gene is TRBJ2-2, the V gene TRBV7-7; D gene unclear. The CDR3 consists of 12 residues. Trimming shortened V by 6 bases and J by 6 bases, and 8 bases separated the two germline ends. The V gene's germline CDR1 is SSHAT and CDR2 FNYEAQ (reference sequence).

V is TRBV4-3 and J is TRBJ1-2, with 10 bases lining up with TRBD1. Germline V gene lookup returns CDR1 LGHNA and CDR2 YSLEER. This CDR3 comprises 15 residues. J gave up 5 bases and V 0 bases, and 3 bases lay outside the gene matches. CDR3 protein: CASSQESGQGYGYTF. DNA for the CDR3: TGCGCCAGCAGCCAAGAATCGGGACAGGGGTATGGCTACACCTTC.

The chain joins TRBV4-2 to TRBJ2-7; 10 bases line up with TRBD2. The CDR3 is made up of 15 amino acids. V lost 1 base and J lost 2; bases outside the gene matches: 2. Germline V gives CDR1 LGHNA, CDR2 YNFKEQ. The DNA of the CDR3 is TGTGCCAGCAGCCAAGGACTAGCGGGCACCTACGAGCAGTACTTC. This sequence encodes CASSQGLAGTYEQYF.

CDR3: CSALTADAGANVLTF. The CDR3 DNA is TGCAGCGCCCTGACCGCTGATGCTGGGGCCAACGTCCTGACTTTC. The rearrangement links TRBV29-1 to TRBJ2-6; no reliable D call. Trimming took off 7 bases at V and 2 bases at J, with 15 bases between the two ends. The CDR3 totals 15 residues. CDR1 is SQVTM, CDR2 ANQGSEA, per germline.

J is TRBJ2-1 and V is TRBV7-2, with 9 bases identical to TRBD1. The CDR3 is 15 amino acids. V gave up 3 bases and J gave up 1 base; unmatched junction bases: 1. Germline V lookup: CDR1 SGHTA, CDR2 FQGNSA. This CDR3 reads CASSFGQGSYNEQFF. The CDR3 nucleotides are TGTGCCAGCAGCTTTGGACAGGGGTCCTACAATGAGCAGTTCTTC.

The rearrangement joins TRBV6-4 to TRBJ2-1; 7 bases line up with TRBD2. The CDR3 length is 15 residues. Per the germline V gene, CDR1 is MRHNA and CDR2 is SNTAGT. J was trimmed by 0 bases and V by 10 bases; bases with no gene match: 9. The CDR3 reads CATSPSGSSYNEQFF. As DNA, the CDR3 is TGTGCCACTTCCCCTAGCGGTAGCTCCTACAATGAGCAGTTCTTC.

The chain carries TRBV4-1 and TRBJ2-1; no reliable D call. The germline V gene encodes CDR1 MGHRA and CDR2 YSYEKL. The CDR3 spans 12 residues. Trimming shortened V by 4 bases and J by 6 bases, and 7 bases separated the two germline ends. This CDR3 reads CASSPSGNEQFF. The CDR3, as DNA: TGCGCCAGCAGCCCAAGTGGCAATGAGCAGTTCTTC.

This clone was observed a few times. This sequence joins TRBV9 and TRBJ1-1, with D maybe TRBD1 (6 bases). The CDR3 is 13 residues long. Germline lookup yields CDR1 SGDLS and CDR2 YYNGEE. V was shortened by 4 bases and J by 4 bases, with 11 bases between the two germline ends. CDR3 bases: TGTGCCAGCAGCATAACAGGGTTCACTGAAGCTTTCTTT. It is translated as CASSITGFTEAFF.

This rearrangement joins TRBV19 to TRBJ2-1; the D gene is possibly TRBD1 (5 bases). V gave up 4 bases and J gave up 4 bases, with 8 bases separating them. The CDR3 runs 13 residues. The germline CDR1 and CDR2 sequences are LNHDA and SQIVND (reference sequence). CDR3 bases: TGTGCCAGTAGTACAGGGCAATACAATGAGCAGTTCTTC. It translates to CASSTGQYNEQFF.